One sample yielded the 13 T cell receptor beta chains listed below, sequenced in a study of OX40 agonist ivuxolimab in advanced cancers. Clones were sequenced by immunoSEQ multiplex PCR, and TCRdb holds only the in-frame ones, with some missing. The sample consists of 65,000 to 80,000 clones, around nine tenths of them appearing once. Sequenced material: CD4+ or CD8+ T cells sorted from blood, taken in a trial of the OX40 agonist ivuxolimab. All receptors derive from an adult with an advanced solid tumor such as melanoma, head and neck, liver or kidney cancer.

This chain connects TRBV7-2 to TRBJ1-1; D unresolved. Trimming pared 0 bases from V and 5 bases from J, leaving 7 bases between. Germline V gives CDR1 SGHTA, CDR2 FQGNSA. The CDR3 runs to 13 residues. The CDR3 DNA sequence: TGTGCCAGCAGCTTAGCGATGGGTACTGAAGCTTTCTTT. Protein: CASSLAMGTEAFF.

The CDR3 sequence: CASSKALWGGLSYEQYF. The CDR3 region has the DNA TGTGCCAGCAGCAAAGCGCTTTGGGGCGGTCTTTCCTACGAGCAGTACTTC. V usage is TRBV21-1 and J usage is TRBJ2-7; the D segment call TRBD1 is taken from the table without a DNA check. TRBV21-1 has pseudogene status. The CDR3 totals 17 residues.

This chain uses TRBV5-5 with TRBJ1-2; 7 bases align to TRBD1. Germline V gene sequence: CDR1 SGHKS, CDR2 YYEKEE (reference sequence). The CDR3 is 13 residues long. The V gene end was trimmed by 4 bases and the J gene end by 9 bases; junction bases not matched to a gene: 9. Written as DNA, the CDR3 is TGTGCCAGCAGCCTGGTAAGGGACAGTAGCTACACCTTC. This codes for CASSLVRDSSYTF.

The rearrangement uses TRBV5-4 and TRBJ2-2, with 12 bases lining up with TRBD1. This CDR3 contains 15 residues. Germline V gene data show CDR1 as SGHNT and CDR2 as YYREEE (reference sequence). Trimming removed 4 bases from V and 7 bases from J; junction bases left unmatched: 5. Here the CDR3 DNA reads TGTGCCAGCAGCGGGGACAGGGGGCTTGGCGGGGAGCTGTTTTTT. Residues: CASSGDRGLGGELFF.

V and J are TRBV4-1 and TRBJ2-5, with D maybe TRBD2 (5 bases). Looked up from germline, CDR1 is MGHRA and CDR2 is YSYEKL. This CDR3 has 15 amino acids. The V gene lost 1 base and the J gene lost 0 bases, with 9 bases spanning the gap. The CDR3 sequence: CASSQGKRNQETQYF. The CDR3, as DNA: TGCGCCAGCAGCCAAGGGAAGCGGAACCAAGAGACCCAGTACTTC.

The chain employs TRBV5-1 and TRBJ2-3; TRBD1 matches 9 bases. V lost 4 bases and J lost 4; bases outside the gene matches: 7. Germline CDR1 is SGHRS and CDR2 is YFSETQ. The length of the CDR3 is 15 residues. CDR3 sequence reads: CASSADRGISDTQYF. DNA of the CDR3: TGCGCCAGCAGCGCAGACAGGGGGATCTCAGATACGCAGTATTTT.

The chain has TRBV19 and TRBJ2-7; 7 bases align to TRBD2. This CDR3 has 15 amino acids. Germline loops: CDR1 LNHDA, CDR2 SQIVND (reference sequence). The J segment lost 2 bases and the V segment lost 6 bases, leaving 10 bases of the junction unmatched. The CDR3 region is CASSYAGASPYEQYF. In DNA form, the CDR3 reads TGTGCCAGTAGCTATGCGGGAGCCTCCCCCTACGAGCAGTACTTC.

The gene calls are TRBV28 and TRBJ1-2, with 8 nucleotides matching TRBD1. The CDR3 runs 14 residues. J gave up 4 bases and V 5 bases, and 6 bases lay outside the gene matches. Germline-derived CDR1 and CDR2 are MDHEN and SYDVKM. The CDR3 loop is CASSDSGGSYGYTF. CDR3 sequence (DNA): TGTGCCAGCAGTGATTCAGGGGGCAGCTATGGCTACACCTTC.

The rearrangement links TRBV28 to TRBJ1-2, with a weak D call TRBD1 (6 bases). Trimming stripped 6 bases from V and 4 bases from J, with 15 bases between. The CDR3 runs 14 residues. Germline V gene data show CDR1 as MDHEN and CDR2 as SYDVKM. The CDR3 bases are TGTGCCAGCAGCAAGGGTACGACAGGCTATGGCTACACCTTC. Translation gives CASSKGTTGYGYTF.

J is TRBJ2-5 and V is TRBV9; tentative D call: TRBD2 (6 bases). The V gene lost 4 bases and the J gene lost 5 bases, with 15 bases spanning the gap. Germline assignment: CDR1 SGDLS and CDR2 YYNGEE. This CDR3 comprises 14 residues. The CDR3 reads CASSPHGGVETQYF. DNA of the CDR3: TGTGCCAGCAGCCCGCACGGGGGAGTCGAGACCCAGTACTTC.

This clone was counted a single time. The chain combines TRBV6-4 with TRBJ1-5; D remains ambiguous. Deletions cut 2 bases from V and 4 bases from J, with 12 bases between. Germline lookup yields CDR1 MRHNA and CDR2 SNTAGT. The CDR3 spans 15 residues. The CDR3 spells CASSDGHSPNQPQHF. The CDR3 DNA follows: TGTGCCAGCAGTGACGGTCACAGCCCTAATCAGCCCCAGCATTTT.

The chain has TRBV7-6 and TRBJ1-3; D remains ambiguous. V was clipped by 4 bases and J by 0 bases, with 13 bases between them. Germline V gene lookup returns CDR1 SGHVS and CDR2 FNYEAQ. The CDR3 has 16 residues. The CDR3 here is CASSYGEFLSGNTIYF. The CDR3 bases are TGTGCCAGCAGCTACGGGGAATTCCTCTCTGGAAACACCATATATTTT.

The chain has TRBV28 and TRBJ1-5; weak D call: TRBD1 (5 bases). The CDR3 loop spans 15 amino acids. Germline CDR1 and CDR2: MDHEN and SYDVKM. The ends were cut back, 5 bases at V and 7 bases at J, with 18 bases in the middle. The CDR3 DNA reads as TGTGCCAGCAGTCCACGGGACCGAGGGGTACAGCCCCAGCATTTT. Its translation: CASSPRDRGVQPQHF. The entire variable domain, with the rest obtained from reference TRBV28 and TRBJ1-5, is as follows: DVKVTQSSRYLVKRTGEKVFLECVQDMDHENMFWYRQDPGLGLRLIYFSYDVKMKEKGDIPEGYSVSREKKERFSLILESASTNQTSMYLCASSPRDRGVQPQHFGDGTRLSIL.